This T cell receptor beta chain was identified in a study of T cell clonotyping in hematopoietic cell transplantation. V was pared by 3 bases and J by 5 bases, with 3 bases of the junction left unmatched. CDR3 length: 16 amino acids. Germline CDR1 and CDR2: SGHRS and YFSETQ. Profiled with immunoSEQ multiplex PCR; TCRdb holds only in-frame clones, not every one. The sample shows about 5,100 clones, 55% to 75% of them seen only once. The chain joins TRBV5-1 to TRBJ2-1; 15 bases match TRBD2. The sample consisted of PBMCs, taken 100 days after allogeneic stem cell transplant. The sequence was collected from a female patient aged 50-65 years who had an allogeneic stem cell transplant, so the T cells may come from the graft donor. Some clones in this sample may be carry-over from other donors' samples. The CDR3 nucleotides are TGCGCCAGCAGCTGGGGACTAGCGGGAGGCCACAATGAGCAGTTCTTC. As protein: CASSWGLAGGHNEQFF. Complete variable domain (other parts from reference TRBV5-1 and TRBJ2-1): KAGVTQTPRYLIKTRGQQVTLSCSPISGHRSVSWYQQTPGQGLQFLFEYFSETQRNKGNFPGRFSGRQFSNSRSEMNVSTLELGDSALYLCASSWGLAGGHNEQFFGPGTRLTVL.